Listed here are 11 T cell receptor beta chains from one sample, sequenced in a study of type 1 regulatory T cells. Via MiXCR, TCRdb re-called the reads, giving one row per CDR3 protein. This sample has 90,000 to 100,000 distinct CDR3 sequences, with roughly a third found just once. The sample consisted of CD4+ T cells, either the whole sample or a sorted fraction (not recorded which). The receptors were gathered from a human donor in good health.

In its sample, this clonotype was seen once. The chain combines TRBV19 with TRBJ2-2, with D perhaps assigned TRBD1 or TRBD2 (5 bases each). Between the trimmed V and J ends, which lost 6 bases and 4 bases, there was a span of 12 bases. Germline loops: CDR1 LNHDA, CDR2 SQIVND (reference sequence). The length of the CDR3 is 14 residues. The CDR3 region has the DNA TGTGCCAGTAGATGGGACCGATCCACCGGGGAGCTGTTTTTT. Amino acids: CASRWDRSTGELFF.

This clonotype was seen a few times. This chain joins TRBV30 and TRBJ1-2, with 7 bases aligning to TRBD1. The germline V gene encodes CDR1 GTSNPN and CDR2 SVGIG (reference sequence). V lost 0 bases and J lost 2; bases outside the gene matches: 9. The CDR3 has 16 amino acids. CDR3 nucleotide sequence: TGTGCCTGGAGTGTACCAACGACAGGGTTCAACTATGGCTACACCTTC. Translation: CAWSVPTTGFNYGYTF.

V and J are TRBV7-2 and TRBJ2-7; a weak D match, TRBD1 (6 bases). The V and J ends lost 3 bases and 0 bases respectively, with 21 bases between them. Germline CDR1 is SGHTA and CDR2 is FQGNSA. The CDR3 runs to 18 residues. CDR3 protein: CASSFVGGTGPISYEQYF. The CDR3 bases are TGTGCCAGCAGCTTCGTTGGGGGCACCGGTCCGATCTCCTACGAGCAGTACTTC.

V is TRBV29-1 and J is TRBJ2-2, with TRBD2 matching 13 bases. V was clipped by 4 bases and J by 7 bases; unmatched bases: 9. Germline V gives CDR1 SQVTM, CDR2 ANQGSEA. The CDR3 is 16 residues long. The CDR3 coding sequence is TGCAGCGTTGGAGGACTAGCGGGAGAGGGAGGCGGGGAGCTGTTTTTT. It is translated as CSVGGLAGEGGGELFF.

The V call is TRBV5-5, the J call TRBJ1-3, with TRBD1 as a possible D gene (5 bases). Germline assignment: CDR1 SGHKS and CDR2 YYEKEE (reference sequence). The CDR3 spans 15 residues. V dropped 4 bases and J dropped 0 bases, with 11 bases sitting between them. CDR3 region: CASSRDVSSGNTIYF. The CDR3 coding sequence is TGTGCCAGCAGCCGGGACGTGAGCTCTGGAAACACCATATATTTT.

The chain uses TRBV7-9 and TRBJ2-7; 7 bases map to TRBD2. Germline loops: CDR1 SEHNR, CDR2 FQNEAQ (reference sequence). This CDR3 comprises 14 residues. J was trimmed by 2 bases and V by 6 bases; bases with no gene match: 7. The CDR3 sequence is CASSQGAGTYEQYF. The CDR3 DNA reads TGTGCCAGCAGTCAAGGAGCGGGAACCTACGAGCAGTACTTC.

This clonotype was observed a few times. The CDR3 sequence is CASSYGGSGTQYF. CDR3 nucleotides: TGTGCCAGCAGTTATGGCGGGAGTGGTACGCAGTATTTT. This chain uses TRBV6-2 or TRBV6-3 with TRBJ2-3; TRBD2 matches at 7 bases. This CDR3 has 13 amino acids. Trimming took 3 bases from V and 8 from J; bases not matched to a gene: 5. In germline, CDR1 is MNHEY, CDR2 SVGEGT.

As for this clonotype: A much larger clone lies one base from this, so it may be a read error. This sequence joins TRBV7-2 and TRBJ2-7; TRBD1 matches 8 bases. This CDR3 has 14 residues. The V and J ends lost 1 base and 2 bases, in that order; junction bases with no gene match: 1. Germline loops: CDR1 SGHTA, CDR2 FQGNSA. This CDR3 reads CASSLEQGAYEQYF. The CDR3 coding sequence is TGTGCCAGCAGCTTAGAACAGGGGGCCTACGAGCAGTACTTC.

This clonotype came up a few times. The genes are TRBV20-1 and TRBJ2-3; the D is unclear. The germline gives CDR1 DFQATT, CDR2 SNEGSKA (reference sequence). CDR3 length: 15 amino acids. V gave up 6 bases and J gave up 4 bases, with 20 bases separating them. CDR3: CSAIVALQSADTQYF. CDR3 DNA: TGCAGTGCAATAGTGGCGCTCCAGAGCGCAGATACGCAGTATTTT.

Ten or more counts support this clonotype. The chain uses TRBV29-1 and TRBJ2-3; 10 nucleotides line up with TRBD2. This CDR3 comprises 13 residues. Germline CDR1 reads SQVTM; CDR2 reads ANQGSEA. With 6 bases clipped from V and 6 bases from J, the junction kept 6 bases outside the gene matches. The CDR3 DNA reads TGCAGCGTCCACACTAGCGGGACGGATACGCAGTATTTT. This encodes CSVHTSGTDTQYF.

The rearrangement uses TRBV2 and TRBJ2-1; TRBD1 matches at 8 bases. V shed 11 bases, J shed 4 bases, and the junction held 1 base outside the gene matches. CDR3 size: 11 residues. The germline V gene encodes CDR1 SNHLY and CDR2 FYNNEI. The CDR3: CAGQGYNEQFF. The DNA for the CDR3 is TGTGCCGGACAGGGTTACAATGAGCAGTTCTTC. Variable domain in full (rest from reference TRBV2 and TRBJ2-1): EPEVTQTPSHQVTQMGQEVILRCVPISNHLYFYWYRQILGQKVEFLVSFYNNEISEKSEIFDDQFSVERPDGSNFTLKIRSTKLEDSAMYFCAGQGYNEQFFGPGTRLTVL.